A single T cell receptor (beta chain) is shown here with its context. The CDR3 consists of 15 residues. The trim removed 6 bases at V and 4 bases at J, leaving 5 bases unmatched. Looked up from germline, CDR1 is LNHDA and CDR2 is SQIVND (reference sequence). This table comes from immunoSEQ multiplex PCR, and its TCRdb copy is limited to in-frame clones, with some not included. The repertoire holds 1,400,000 or so clones, with approximately 98.5% as singletons. The record originates from a study of shared clonotypes between healthy human individuals. The chain uses TRBV19 and TRBJ2-1, with TRBD2 matching over 11 bases. What was sequenced was naive CD4+ T cells sorted from blood. Subset: CD45RA+ positively selected. This TCR derives from a man aged 25-45 years in good health. CDR3 in amino acids: CASSLAGGRYNEQFF. In nucleotides, the CDR3 is TGTGCCAGTAGCCTAGCGGGAGGCCGATACAATGAGCAGTTCTTC.